Listed below are T cell receptor beta chains from one sample, sequenced in a study of cytomegalovirus exposure and HLA in healthy donors. The table came from immunoSEQ multiplex PCR; TCRdb's copy has only in-frame clones and leaves some out. Counted here are 160,000 or so clones, around 88% occurring once; the ten biggest clones make up under 0.95%. Sequencing used PBMCs. The receptors derive from a woman younger than 45 in good health and CMV-seronegative. Each CDR3 is given with its conserved first and last residue. Each record gives: J gene, clone size, D gene, V gene, CDR3 protein, CDR3 DNA. The D gene is left open where the match is weak. Clone size is stated in some rows and not others, as once, few, many or a class when expanded.

TRBJ2-1 | NA | NA | TRBV27 | CASSPTNPDSYEQFF | TGTGCCAGCAGTCCCACCAATCCGGACTCCTATGAGCAGTTCTTC
TRBJ2-5 | NA | TRBD1 | TRBV28 | CASSNPGTGGQETQYF | TGTGCCAGCAGTAACCCCGGGACAGGGGGCCAAGAGACCCAGTACTTC
TRBJ2-7 | NA | NA | TRBV19 | CATGRTGTQSYEQYF | TGTGCCACCGGAAGAACGGGGACACAATCCTACGAGCAGTACTTC
TRBJ2-5 | NA | NA | TRBV27 | CASSSQGQETQYF | TGTGCCAGCAGTTCACAGGGACAAGAGACCCAGTACTTC
TRBJ2-5 | NA | NA | TRBV5-1 | CASSLGSQETQYF | TGCGCCAGCAGCTTGGGCAGCCAAGAGACCCAGTACTTC
TRBJ2-3 | NA | TRBD1 | TRBV9 | CASSVAGTGSGTDTQYF | TGTGCCAGCAGCGTAGCTGGGACAGGGTCTGGGACAGATACGCAGTATTTT
TRBJ1-1 | NA | NA | TRBV25-1 | CASSEFGRGTEAFF | TGTGCCAGCAGTGAATTTGGCAGGGGTACTGAAGCTTTCTTT
TRBJ1-1 | NA | NA | TRBV19 | CASRVGGSPKNTEAFF | TGTGCCAGTAGGGTAGGGGGTAGTCCGAAGAACACTGAAGCTTTCTTT
TRBJ1-3 | NA | TRBD1 | TRBV25-1 | CASSESGGRNTIYF | TGTGCCAGCAGTGAATCAGGGGGCAGAAACACCATATATTTT
TRBJ1-1 | NA | NA | TRBV19 | CASSMRNTEAFF | TGTGCCAGTAGTATGAGGAACACTGAAGCTTTCTTT
TRBJ2-7 | NA | TRBD2 | TRBV14 | CASSHLGGLNYEQYF | TGTGCCAGCAGCCACCTGGGGGGGTTAAACTACGAGCAGTACTTC
TRBJ1-4 | NA | NA | TRBV10-3 | CATGISGNEKLFF | TGTGCCACCGGGATCTCGGGTAATGAAAAACTGTTTTTT
TRBJ2-7 | NA | TRBD1 | TRBV5-1 | CASSRSGTGDSYEQYF | TGCGCCAGCAGTCGTTCCGGGACAGGGGACTCCTACGAGCAGTACTTC
TRBJ2-3 | NA | NA | TRBV21-1 | CASSKDRSQGAGTDTQYF | TGTGCCAGCAGCAAAGATCGGAGTCAGGGGGCAGGCACAGATACGCAGTATTTT
TRBJ1-1 | NA | NA | TRBV10-3 | CAIRGALAETEAFF | TGTGCCATCAGGGGGGCCCTAGCCGAGACTGAAGCTTTCTTT
TRBJ2-7 | NA | TRBD2 | TRBV4-1 | CASSQASAGGLTYEQYF | TGCGCCAGCAGCCAAGCGTCGGCGGGGGGGCTCACCTACGAGCAGTACTTC
TRBJ2-7 | NA | TRBD1 | TRBV25-1 | CASRTGTGGSYEQYF | TGTGCCAGCAGGACCGGGACAGGGGGCTCCTACGAGCAGTACTTC
TRBJ2-1 | NA | NA | TRBV23-1 | CASSQSGQSPGNEQFF | TGCGCCAGCAGTCAATCAGGACAGTCCCCAGGGAATGAGCAGTTCTTC
TRBJ2-2 | NA | NA | TRBV19 | CAIPGLSAGELFF | TGTGCCATACCGGGGTTGAGTGCCGGGGAGCTGTTTTTT
TRBJ2-5 | NA | TRBD2 | TRBV7-7 | CASSSGLAGGEAQYF | TGTGCCAGCAGCTCGGGACTAGCGGGGGGGGAGGCCCAGTACTTC
TRBJ2-2 | NA | NA | TRBV2 | CASRFLDTGELFF | TGTGCCAGCAGGTTTCTCGACACCGGGGAGCTGTTTTTT
TRBJ2-7 | NA | NA | TRBV5-1 | CASSLAISTSSYEQYF | TGCGCCAGCAGCTTGGCTATTAGCACGTCCTCCTACGAGCAGTACTTC
TRBJ2-5 | once | TRBD2 | TRBV27 | CASSTRGTRQETQYF | TGTGCCAGCAGTACCCGTGGGACTAGACAAGAGACCCAGTACTTC
TRBJ2-3 | NA | NA | TRBV4-1 | CASSQDKGSGLTDTQYF | TGCGCCAGCAGCCAAGACAAGGGTAGCGGACTCACAGATACGCAGTATTTT
TRBJ2-6 | NA | NA | TRBV7-9 | CASSSRRTGRANVLTF | TGTGCCAGCAGCTCCCGGCGTACGGGGAGGGCCAACGTCCTGACTTTC
TRBJ1-5 | NA | TRBD1 | TRBV5-8 | CASSASGGGQPQHF | TGTGCCAGCAGCGCCTCAGGGGGCGGTCAGCCCCAGCATTTT
TRBJ2-1 | NA | NA | TRBV7-9 | CASLDGAGSSYNEQFF | TGTGCCAGCCTTGACGGCGCGGGAAGCTCCTACAATGAGCAGTTCTTC
TRBJ2-5 | NA | NA | TRBV19 | CASSQGGGWGETQYF | TGTGCCAGTAGTCAAGGGGGGGGATGGGGTGAGACCCAGTACTTC
TRBJ2-7 | NA | TRBD2 | TRBV27 | CASSSTGGNSYEQYF | TGTGCCAGCAGTTCCACGGGGGGGAACTCCTACGAGCAGTACTTC
TRBJ1-1 | NA | NA | TRBV30 | CAWSGGAEAFF | TGTGCCTGGAGTGGGGGGGCTGAAGCTTTCTTT
TRBJ1-4 | NA | NA | TRBV28 | CAGGGDINEKLFF | TGTGCCGGAGGGGGGGATATTAATGAAAAACTGTTTTTT
TRBJ2-7 | NA | TRBD2 | TRBV29-1 | CSVVGGRGPGYEQYF | TGCAGCGTTGTGGGGGGGAGAGGGCCTGGTTACGAGCAGTACTTC
TRBJ2-7 | NA | TRBD1 | TRBV6-5 | CASSTLTGLLGEQYF | TGTGCCAGCAGTACCCTGACAGGGTTATTAGGCGAGCAGTACTTC
TRBJ2-7 | NA | NA | TRBV5-1 | CASSYDSSYEQYF | TGCGCCAGCAGTTATGACAGTTCCTACGAGCAGTACTTC
TRBJ2-1 | NA | TRBD2 | TRBV7-2 | CASSFPPGGGFNEQFF | TGTGCCAGCAGCTTCCCCCCGGGCGGGGGGTTCAATGAGCAGTTCTTC
TRBJ1-4 | NA | NA | TRBV11-2 | CASSSGHNEKLFF | TGTGCCAGCAGCTCAGGGCATAATGAAAAACTGTTTTTT
TRBJ1-2 | NA | TRBD1 | TRBV27 | CASSLAGQGRSYTF | TGTGCCAGCAGTTTAGCCGGACAGGGACGTAGCTACACCTTC
TRBJ2-7 | NA | NA | TRBV28 | CASTWGESSYEQYF | TGTGCCAGCACCTGGGGGGAATCTAGCTACGAGCAGTACTTC
TRBJ1-1 | NA | NA | TRBV9 | CASSARQVNTEAFF | TGTGCCAGCAGCGCCCGACAGGTGAACACTGAAGCTTTCTTT
TRBJ1-1 | NA | NA | TRBV28 | CASSFRGIAEAFF | TGTGCCAGCAGTTTCCGAGGGATCGCTGAAGCTTTCTTT
TRBJ2-1 | NA | TRBD2 | TRBV7-3 | CASSTPGLAANEQFF | TGTGCCAGCAGCACACCGGGACTAGCGGCGAATGAGCAGTTCTTC